Below, 18 T cell receptor beta chains from the same sample are listed, as sequenced in a study of blood T cell repertoires in COVID-19. TCRdb's table, derived via immunoSEQ multiplex PCR, lists solely in-frame clones and lacks some. The sample carries some 400,000 clones, around 89% recorded once. The sample taken for sequencing was PBMCs or T cells enriched from blood (not recorded which). These receptors were obtained from a man aged 25 to 40 who had recovered from COVID-19.

DNA for the CDR3: TGTGCCAGTAGTATTCACCGGACAGGCTCTGAAGCTTTCTTT. It yields the protein CASSIHRTGSEAFF. This chain links TRBV19 with TRBJ1-1, with 7 bases that match TRBD1. The germline V gene has CDR1 LNHDA and CDR2 SQIVND (reference sequence). This CDR3 spans 14 amino acids. Trimming at V came to 3 bases and at J to 6 bases, leaving 7 bases not matched to a gene. The variable domain in full, completed from reference TRBV19 and TRBJ1-1, reads DGGITQSPKYLFRKEGQNVTLSCEQNLNHDAMYWYRQDPGQGLRLIYYSQIVNDFQKGDIAEGYSVSREKKESFPLTVTSAQKNPTAFYLCASSIHRTGSEAFFGQGTRLTVV.

The chain carries TRBV7-2 and TRBJ1-6; 8 positions agree with TRBD1. Trimming at V came to 1 base and at J to 7 bases, leaving 0 bases not matched to a gene. The CDR3 spans 14 residues. The germline V gene has CDR1 SGHTA and CDR2 FQGNSA. The CDR3 protein is CASSLDRGNSPLHF. The DNA for the CDR3 is TGTGCCAGCAGCTTAGACAGGGGGAATTCACCCCTCCACTTT.

The rearrangement joins TRBV11-2 to TRBJ2-5; 8 nucleotides agree with TRBD1. The V gene's germline CDR1 is SGHAT and CDR2 FQNNGV. The CDR3 has 17 amino acids. After removal of 2 bases from V and 5 bases from J, the junction contained 13 bases not matched to a gene. In nucleotides, the CDR3 is TGTGCCAGCAGCTTACCCAGTTTAAGGACAGGGTTCGAGACCCAGTACTTC. Protein sequence: CASSLPSLRTGFETQYF.

The rearrangement joins TRBV7-2 to TRBJ2-5; 12 bases are shared with TRBD1. This CDR3 has 16 amino acids. Germline loops: CDR1 SGHTA, CDR2 FQGNSA. Trimming cost V 5 bases and J 4 bases; bases outside gene matches: 8. The CDR3 bases are TGTGCCAGCAGCATACCCGGGACAGGGGGCGTAGAGACCCAGTACTTC. As protein: CASSIPGTGGVETQYF.

The chain is built from TRBV5-1 and TRBJ2-5; the D gene is possibly TRBD2 (6 bases). Germline assignment: CDR1 SGHRS and CDR2 YFSETQ. V was cut by 1 base and J by 5 bases, with 24 bases left in between. There are 18 residues in the CDR3. The CDR3 DNA is TGCGCCAGCAGCTTGTTTGGGGACGTTGGCGGGATCCTGGAGACCCAGTACTTC. Translation: CASSLFGDVGGILETQYF.

This chain uses TRBV12-3 or TRBV12-4 with TRBJ2-3; no clear D gene. The V gene lost 3 bases and the J gene lost 7 bases, with 11 bases spanning the gap. CDR3 length equals 13 residues. The chain's CDR3 is CASSFFGANTQYF. In DNA form, the CDR3 reads TGTGCCAGCAGTTTTTTTGGTGCGAATACGCAGTATTTT.

The sample holds a few counts of this clone. The chain couples TRBV29-1 to TRBJ1-2, with TRBD1 as a possible D gene (5 bases). This CDR3 comprises 19 residues. V lost 1 base to trimming and J lost 0 bases, with 24 bases between them. The germline V gene encodes CDR1 SQVTM and CDR2 ANQGSEA. The CDR3 DNA is TGCAGCGTTGAAGGTAGACAGATAGGATATTCCCTAGCTAACTATGGCTACACCTTC. This encodes CSVEGRQIGYSLANYGYTF.

This clone was counted a single time. The chain joins TRBV28 to TRBJ2-7; 7 bases are a match to TRBD2. The CDR3 has 13 amino acids. The ends lost 5 bases at V and 3 bases at J; junction bases unmatched: 4. Germline V gives CDR1 MDHEN, CDR2 SYDVKM. As DNA, the CDR3 is TGTGCCAGCAGTCGGGACTATAACTACGAGCAGTACTTC. This sequence encodes CASSRDYNYEQYF. Together with reference TRBV28 and TRBJ2-7, the CDR3 gives the full variable domain: DVKVTQSSRYLVKRTGEKVFLECVQDMDHENMFWYRQDPGLGLRLIYFSYDVKMKEKGDIPEGYSVSREKKERFSLILESASTNQTSMYLCASSRDYNYEQYFGPGTRLTVT.

The chain combines TRBV6-5 with TRBJ2-5; TRBD1 aligns across 8 bases. CDR1 is MNHEY, CDR2 SVGAGI, per germline. J lost 5 bases, V lost 6 bases, and 8 bases had no gene match. The CDR3 runs to 14 residues. The CDR3 here is CASRNQGAGETQYF. The CDR3 DNA sequence: TGTGCCAGCAGAAATCAGGGGGCGGGGGAGACCCAGTACTTC.

This clone was seen only once. The chain is built from TRBV27 and TRBJ1-2; 11 bases match TRBD1. Trimming removed 5 bases from V and 3 bases from J; junction bases left unmatched: 5. The germline V gene encodes CDR1 MNHEY and CDR2 SMNVEV (reference sequence). The CDR3 contains 15 residues. Here the CDR3 DNA reads TGTGCCAGCAGTCACGGGACAGGGGGGGACTATGGCTACACCTTC. Translation: CASSHGTGGDYGYTF.

The genes are TRBV10-3 and TRBJ2-1; a weak D match, TRBD2 (6 bases). This CDR3 comprises 14 residues. The germline V and J ends were trimmed by 10 bases and 5 bases, with 18 bases remaining between them. Germline assignment: CDR1 ENHRY and CDR2 SYGVKD. The CDR3 loop reads CATSHTGVNNEQFF. The DNA for the CDR3 is TGTGCCACCTCCCACACGGGAGTGAACAATGAGCAGTTCTTC.

The chain couples TRBV2 to TRBJ1-4; TRBD1 aligns across 7 bases. V trimming: 5 bases; J trimming: 10 bases; junction bases outside the gene matches: 10. The CDR3 extends over 14 amino acids. Germline CDR1 SNHLY, CDR2 FYNNEI. The CDR3 bases are TGTGCCAGCAGTACTGACAGGGAGATCGGAAAACTGTTTTTT. Translating it yields CASSTDREIGKLFF.

This chain links TRBV4-1 with TRBJ2-7; TRBD2 matches 9 bases. The CDR3 contains 15 residues. The junction had 5 bases not matched to a gene; V was cut back by 5 bases and J by 0 bases. Germline V gene lookup returns CDR1 MGHRA and CDR2 YSYEKL. The CDR3 reads CASSDFSGSSYEQYF. CDR3 nucleotide sequence: TGCGCCAGCAGCGACTTTAGCGGGAGCTCCTACGAGCAGTACTTC.

The chain joins TRBV5-1 to TRBJ2-1; TRBD2 matches 13 bases. J was trimmed by 0 bases and V by 1 base; bases with no gene match: 4. The CDR3 extends over 18 amino acids. The germline V gene has CDR1 SGHRS and CDR2 YFSETQ. The CDR3, as DNA: TGCGCCAGCAGCTTGAGACTAGCGGGAGGATACTCCTACAATGAGCAGTTCTTC. Protein sequence: CASSLRLAGGYSYNEQFF.

V and J are TRBV2 and TRBJ2-7; TRBD1 matches at 10 bases. The J segment lost 4 bases and the V segment lost 10 bases, leaving 4 bases of the junction unmatched. This CDR3 comprises 12 residues. Germline V gene sequence: CDR1 SNHLY, CDR2 FYNNEI. In DNA, the CDR3 is TGTGCCACCGGACAGGGGGTATACGAGCAGTACTTC. This codes for CATGQGVYEQYF. Complete variable domain (other parts from reference TRBV2 and TRBJ2-7): EPEVTQTPSHQVTQMGQEVILRCVPISNHLYFYWYRQILGQKVEFLVSFYNNEISEKSEIFDDQFSVERPDGSNFTLKIRSTKLEDSAMYFCATGQGVYEQYFGPGTRLTVT.

The chain links TRBV23-1 to TRBJ1-3; D is unresolved. TRBV23-1 is an ORF; its function is uncertain. V lost 11 bases, J lost 0 bases, and 20 bases lay in between. The CDR3 covers 16 residues. CDR3 nucleotides: TGCGCCTTAAACTCGGCCGGGAGTCCCTCTGGAAACACCATATATTTT. Translation gives CALNSAGSPSGNTIYF.

Notes on this clone: The sample holds other DNA sequences that translate to the same CDR3. CDR3 amino acids: CASSQRSGANVLTF. DNA of the CDR3: TGTGCCAGCAGCCAGCGCTCTGGGGCCAACGTCCTGACTTTC. The V and J genes are TRBV3-1 (or the pseudogene TRBV3-2) and TRBJ2-6, with D unclear. The V and J ends lost 3 bases and 0 bases respectively, with 3 bases between them. The germline V gene encodes CDR1 LGHDT and CDR2 YNNKEL (reference sequence). This CDR3 has 14 amino acids.

V and J are TRBV18 and TRBJ2-1, with TRBD2 identical over 8 bases. Germline V gene data show CDR1 as KGHSH and CDR2 as LQKENI. CDR3 length equals 14 residues. Germline trimming cut 5 bases from V and 15 bases from J; bases unmatched to any gene: 15. CDR3 DNA: TGTGCCAGCTCAGACACTAGCGGAAATCACCTAGTGTTCTTC. Its translation is CASSDTSGNHLVFF.